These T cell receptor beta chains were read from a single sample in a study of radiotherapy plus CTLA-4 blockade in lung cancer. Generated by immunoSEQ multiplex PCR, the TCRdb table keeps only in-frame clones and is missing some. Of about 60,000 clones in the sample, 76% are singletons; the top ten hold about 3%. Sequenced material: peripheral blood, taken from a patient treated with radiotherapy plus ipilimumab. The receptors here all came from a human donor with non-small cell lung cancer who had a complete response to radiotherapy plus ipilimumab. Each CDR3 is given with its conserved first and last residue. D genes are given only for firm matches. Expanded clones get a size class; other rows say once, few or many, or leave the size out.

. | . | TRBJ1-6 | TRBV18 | CASSQKPDYNSPLHF | TGTGCCAGCTCCCAAAAACCAGACTACAATTCACCCCTCCACTTT
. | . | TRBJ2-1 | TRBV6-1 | CASSESQANEQFF | TGTGCCAGCAGTGAAAGTCAAGCCAATGAGCAGTTCTTC
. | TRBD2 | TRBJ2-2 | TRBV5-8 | CASSQEGSGRNTGELFF | TGTGCCAGCAGCCAGGAGGGTAGCGGGAGGAACACCGGGGAGCTGTTTTTT
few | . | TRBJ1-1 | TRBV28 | CASSLGLGGLTEAFF | TGTGCCAGCAGTTTAGGTTTAGGGGGTCTAACTGAAGCTTTCTTT
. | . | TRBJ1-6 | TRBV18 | CASSPISGAGNSPLHF | TGTGCCAGCTCACCAATATCAGGGGCTGGTAATTCACCCCTCCACTTT
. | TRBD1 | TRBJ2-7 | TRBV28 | CASSSLPGQAFYEQYF | TGTGCCAGCAGCTCGCTTCCGGGACAGGCTTTCTACGAGCAGTACTTC
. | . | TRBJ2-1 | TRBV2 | CASRSQGQFNEQFF | TGTGCCAGCAGGTCCCAAGGACAGTTCAATGAGCAGTTCTTC
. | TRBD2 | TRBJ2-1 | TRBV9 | CASSPAGGSEQFF | TGTGCCAGCAGCCCAGCGGGAGGGAGTGAGCAGTTCTTC
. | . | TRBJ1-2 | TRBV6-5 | CASSYEDRHYGYTF | TGTGCCAGCAGTTACGAGGACAGACACTATGGCTACACCTTC
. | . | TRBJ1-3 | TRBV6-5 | CASSYSGRATGNTIYF | TGTGCCAGCAGTTACTCTGGCAGGGCAACTGGAAACACCATATATTTT
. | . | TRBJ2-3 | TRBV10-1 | CASSQGRTDTQYF | TGCGCCAGCAGCCAGGGCCGCACAGATACGCAGTATTTT
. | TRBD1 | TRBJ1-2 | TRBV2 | CASSAGQGMYGYTF | TGTGCCAGCAGTGCCGGACAGGGCATGTATGGCTACACCTTC
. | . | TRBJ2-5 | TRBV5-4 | CASSSRTGLRETQYF | TGTGCCAGCAGCTCCAGGACTGGGCTTCGGGAGACCCAGTACTTC
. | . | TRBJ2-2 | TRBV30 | CAWSVVQSTGELFF | TGTGCCTGGAGTGTAGTACAGAGCACCGGGGAGCTGTTTTTT
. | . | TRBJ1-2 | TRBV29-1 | CSVEIGQFYGYTF | TGCAGCGTCGAAATCGGACAGTTCTATGGCTACACCTTC
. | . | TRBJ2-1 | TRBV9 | CASSTLVRNEQFF | TGTGCCAGCAGCACACTAGTTAGGAATGAGCAGTTCTTC
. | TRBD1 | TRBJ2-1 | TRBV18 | CASSPVRDRASNEQFF | TGTGCCAGCTCACCCGTCCGGGACAGAGCTTCCAATGAGCAGTTCTTC
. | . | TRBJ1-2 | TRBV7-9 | CASFRGGYGYTF | TGTGCCAGCTTTAGGGGGGGCTATGGCTACACCTTC
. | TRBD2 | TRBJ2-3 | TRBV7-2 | CASRKWGLAEKITDTQYF | TGTGCCAGCAGAAAGTGGGGCCTAGCGGAAAAGATCACAGATACGCAGTATTTT
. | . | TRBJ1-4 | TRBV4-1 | CASSQETATNEKLFF | TGCGCCAGCAGCCAAGAGACAGCAACTAATGAAAAACTGTTTTTT
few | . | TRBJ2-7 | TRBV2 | CASSEQNYEQYF | TGTGCCAGCAGTGAACAAAACTACGAGCAGTACTTC
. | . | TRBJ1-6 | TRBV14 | CASSQVRGASPLHF | TGTGCCAGCAGCCAAGTCAGGGGCGCTTCACCCCTCCACTTT
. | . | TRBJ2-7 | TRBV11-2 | CASSLDRRGEQYF | TGTGCCAGCAGCTTAGATCGTCGAGGCGAGCAGTACTTC
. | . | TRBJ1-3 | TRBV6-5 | CASRPWAAYTIYF | TGTGCCAGCAGGCCGTGGGCAGCCTACACCATATATTTT
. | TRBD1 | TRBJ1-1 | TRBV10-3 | CAISVSDRGDTEAFF | TGTGCCATCAGTGTTAGTGACAGGGGCGACACTGAAGCTTTCTTT
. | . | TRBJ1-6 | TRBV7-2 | CASSLRTSSPLHF | TGTGCCAGCAGCTTAAGGACAAGTTCACCCCTCCACTTT